This record looks at one T cell receptor (beta chain) sequence and its context. The data belong to a study of blood T cell repertoires in COVID-19. Study as a whole: COVID-19 samples from acute and convalescent phases originated in the United States, Italy and Spain.

CDR3 length: 17 residues. After removal of 1 base from V and 7 bases from J, the junction contained 10 bases not matched to a gene. Per germline, CDR1 LGHNA and CDR2 YSLEER. Study processing details: Amplification with reference gene primers provided the estimates of nucleated cell counts. TCRdb's copy holds only in-frame clones and misses some; the assay was immunoSEQ multiplex PCR. The DNA gave D and trimming, while V, J and clone size come from that table. The sample carries roughly 200,000 clones, about four fifths recorded once. Seattle patients were enrolled while actively infected and followed longitudinally.

The source material was peripheral blood. The chain recombines TRBV4-3 with TRBJ2-1, with 10 bases that match TRBD2. This TCR was recovered from a woman aged 55 to 70 with COVID-19, enrolled during active disease. CDR3 coding DNA: TGCGCCAGCAGCCAAGGGACTAGCGGATCCTTGGGGAATGAGCAGTTCTTC. This codes for CASSQGTSGSLGNEQFF.